This TCR beta chain was found in a study of shared clonotypes between healthy human individuals. The CDR3 runs 15 residues. Germline assignment: CDR1 SQVTM and CDR2 ANQGSEA. Trimming removed 1 base from V and 7 bases from J, with 17 bases in between. Nashville, Tennessee was home to all donors, each a Caucasian adult. CD4+ cells underwent separation, giving CD45RA+ naive and CD45RA-negative memory subsets. Study-wide results and limits: A few donors held approximately 4.6% of naive CD4 clonotypes in common.

Comments on this clone: Its antigen is not known.

Authors' methods: Junction-only sequences produced by ImmunoSEQ had no quality scores, so filtering differed. The assay was immunoSEQ multiplex PCR, and TCRdb's table has in-frame clones only and misses some. The V and J calls and clone size are taken from that table; D and trimming were inferred from the DNA. The table lists 2 million to 2.5 million clones, more than 90% of them singletons, with 0.13% in the top ten. This rearrangement joins TRBV29-1 to TRBJ2-1; D not certain. The source material was naive CD4+ T cells sorted from blood. Indicated subset: CD45RA+ positively selected. This TCR derives from a man younger than 35 in good health. CDR3 region: CSVEVKGSKGNEQFF. CDR3 nucleotides: TGCAGCGTTGAAGTAAAGGGTTCTAAAGGGAATGAGCAGTTCTTC.